Listed below are T cell receptor beta chains from one sample, sequenced in a study of STAT5B mutations in CD4+ large granular lymphocyte leukemia. Profiling relied on immunoSEQ multiplex PCR, and the TCRdb table lists in-frame clones only, not all of them. The data show 34,000 or so clones, with around four fifths seen just once and 4% to 5.5% held by the top ten. The sequenced sample consisted of CD4+ T cells from blood buffy coats. All receptors derive from a human donor in good health. The CDR3 runs from the conserved cysteine through the conserved F or W. D genes are given only for firm matches. Clone size is given for some rows only: seen once, a few or many times, or a class if the clone is expanded.

V gene	J gene	D gene	clone size	CDR3 protein	CDR3 DNA
TRBV7-8	TRBJ1-2	-	few	CASSFRDPGTYGYTF	TGTGCCAGCAGCTTTCGAGACCCCGGGACCTATGGCTACACCTTC
TRBV10-3	TRBJ2-6	TRBD2	-	CAIRAGEGTGANVLTF	TGTGCCATCAGGGCGGGGGAGGGAACTGGGGCCAACGTCCTGACTTTC
TRBV9	TRBJ2-1	-	-	CASSDRSDSYNEQFF	TGTGCCAGCAGCGACCGGTCAGATTCCTACAATGAGCAGTTCTTC
TRBV2	TRBJ1-2	-	-	CASSEGQRDYGYTF	TGTGCCAGCAGTGAGGGACAAAGAGACTATGGCTACACCTTC
TRBV5-1	TRBJ2-1	-	once	CASSPANGDEQFF	TGCGCCAGCAGCCCGGCGAACGGCGATGAGCAGTTCTTC
TRBV11-2	TRBJ1-1	-	once	CASSLVGAGEAFF	TGTGCCAGCAGCTTAGTTGGCGCTGGTGAAGCTTTCTTT
TRBV7-8	TRBJ1-5	TRBD1	-	CASSQGVGQPQHF	TGTGCCAGCAGCCAGGGGGTTGGTCAGCCCCAGCATTTT
TRBV30	TRBJ2-7	TRBD2	-	CAWSARTSGTPFQYF	TGTGCCTGGAGTGCCCGGACTAGCGGGACCCCATTTCAGTACTTC
TRBV6-4	TRBJ1-1	TRBD1	-	CASTESGTGDTEAFF	TGTGCCAGCACCGAATCCGGGACAGGGGACACTGAAGCTTTCTTT
TRBV14	TRBJ2-7	TRBD2	-	CASSQDPRVAGGPYEQYF	TGTGCCAGCAGCCAAGACCCGCGGGTGGCGGGAGGGCCCTACGAGCAGTACTTC
TRBV30	TRBJ1-2	-	-	CAWSGTSRTNYGYTF	TGTGCCTGGAGTGGGACAAGCAGAACTAACTATGGCTACACCTTC
TRBV6-5	TRBJ2-5	TRBD1	-	CASSARDRGVGNQYF	TGTGCCAGCAGTGCCAGGGACAGGGGGGTGGGGAACCAGTACTTC
TRBV27	TRBJ1-2	TRBD1	few	CASSPTGDYGYTF	TGTGCCAGCAGTCCCACAGGGGACTATGGCTACACCTTC
TRBV7-3	TRBJ1-2	-	-	CASSLYPGDGYTF	TGTGCCAGCAGCTTATACCCCGGAGATGGCTACACCTTC
TRBV30	TRBJ1-2	-	-	CAWRRGGYTF	TGTGCCTGGAGGAGGGGCGGCTACACCTTC
TRBV29-1	TRBJ2-1	TRBD1	-	CSGHRTGGYNEQFF	TGCAGCGGCCACAGGACAGGGGGCTACAATGAGCAGTTCTTC
TRBV4-2	TRBJ1-1	-	-	CASSQANRVMNTEAFF	TGTGCCAGCAGCCAGGCAAACAGGGTCATGAACACTGAAGCTTTCTTT
TRBV27	TRBJ1-2	TRBD1	-	CASSLSAAGQGIFGYTF	TGTGCCAGCAGTTTATCGGCCGCGGGACAGGGCATCTTCGGCTACACCTTC
TRBV28	TRBJ1-1	TRBD1	-	CASRLETGRNTEAFF	TGTGCCAGCAGACTAGAGACAGGGCGGAACACTGAAGCTTTCTTT
TRBV7-2	TRBJ1-1	-	once	CASSSPGFTEAFF	TGTGCCAGCAGCTCTCCTGGGTTCACTGAAGCTTTCTTT
TRBV15	TRBJ2-3	-	-	CATSRDPFTDTQYF	TGTGCCACCAGCAGAGATCCCTTCACAGATACGCAGTATTTT
TRBV29-1	TRBJ2-5	TRBD1	-	CSVNRGQETQYF	TGCAGCGTGAACAGGGGACAAGAGACCCAGTACTTC
TRBV28	TRBJ2-7	-	-	CASSSGVSYEQYF	TGTGCCAGCTCGTCAGGGGTCTCCTACGAGCAGTACTTC
TRBV15	TRBJ2-1	TRBD2	-	CATSSGTSGSHEQFF	TGTGCCACCAGCAGTGGAACTAGCGGGAGCCATGAGCAGTTCTTC
TRBV6-5	TRBJ2-2	-	few	CASSYSGSGELFF	TGTGCCAGCAGTTACTCGGGTTCCGGGGAGCTGTTTTTT
TRBV7-2	TRBJ2-1	-	-	CASSLGSGTDNEQFF	TGTGCCAGCAGCTTAGGCTCAGGTACAGACAATGAGCAGTTCTTC
TRBV2	TRBJ2-2	-	-	CASREGIGVAPSGELFF	TGTGCCAGCAGGGAGGGAATAGGGGTGGCTCCGTCCGGGGAGCTGTTTTTT
TRBV2	TRBJ2-1	-	-	CASSLQGLEQFF	TGTGCCAGCAGTCTACAGGGACTTGAGCAGTTCTTC
TRBV28	TRBJ2-1	TRBD2	-	CASSLYRGRVGTSGSGEQFF	TGTGCCAGCAGTTTATACAGGGGGCGCGTCGGTACTAGCGGGAGCGGTGAGCAGTTCTTC
TRBV28	TRBJ1-2	-	few	CASSPQDSYGYTF	TGTGCCAGCAGTCCTCAGGACAGCTATGGCTACACCTTC
TRBV4-3	TRBJ2-1	TRBD2	-	CASSQDLASGKTIYNEQFF	TGCGCCAGCAGCCAAGATCTGGCTAGCGGAAAAACCATTTACAATGAGCAGTTCTTC
TRBV5-1	TRBJ2-2	TRBD1	once	CASIQGVSNTGELFF	TGCGCCAGCATACAGGGGGTGTCGAACACCGGGGAGCTGTTTTTT
TRBV27	TRBJ2-7	-	-	CASSVTGTHSYEQYF	TGTGCCAGCAGTGTTACAGGGACCCACTCCTACGAGCAGTACTTC
TRBV5-1	TRBJ1-1	-	-	CASSPEAGNTEAFF	TGCGCCAGCAGCCCGGAGGCGGGGAACACTGAAGCTTTCTTT
TRBV7-8	TRBJ2-5	TRBD2	-	CASSLGGTSGIKETQYF	TGTGCCAGCAGCTTGGGGGGGACTAGCGGGATCAAAGAGACCCAGTACTTC
TRBV6-1	TRBJ2-3	-	-	CASRGDPRDTQYF	TGTGCCAGCAGGGGGGACCCCAGGGATACGCAGTATTTT
TRBV7-2	TRBJ2-1	-	-	CASSLGLAWNEQFF	TGTGCCAGCAGCTTAGGCCTAGCATGGAATGAGCAGTTCTTC
TRBV9	TRBJ2-7	TRBD2	-	CASSVDRGRDEQYF	TGTGCCAGCAGCGTAGACCGCGGGAGAGACGAGCAGTACTTC
TRBV29-1	TRBJ2-1	-	once	CSGNPNGNEQFF	TGCAGCGGGAACCCGAATGGCAATGAGCAGTTCTTC
TRBV7-2	TRBJ2-5	-	-	CASSRDGGGETQYF	TGTGCCAGCAGCCGCGACGGGGGAGGCGAGACCCAGTACTTC
TRBV7-2	TRBJ2-1	-	once	CASSFVDEQFF	TGTGCCAGCAGCTTCGTCGATGAGCAGTTCTTC
TRBV7-8	TRBJ2-1	-	-	CASSHNPGPRENEQFF	TGTGCCAGCAGCCACAACCCGGGACCCCGGGAGAATGAGCAGTTCTTC
TRBV2	TRBJ1-2	-	few	CASSEDSSVYGYTF	TGTGCCAGCAGTGAAGACAGCTCAGTATATGGCTACACCTTC
TRBV11-2	TRBJ2-1	-	-	CASSLGGRLYNEQFF	TGTGCCAGCAGCTTAGGCGGGCGCCTTTACAATGAGCAGTTCTTC
TRBV6-5	TRBJ1-2	-	-	CASSGANYGYTF	TGTGCCAGCTCGGGAGCTAACTATGGCTACACCTTC
TRBV27	TRBJ1-4	-	-	CASSFRQNKNEKLFF	TGTGCCAGCAGTTTCCGACAGAATAAGAATGAAAAACTGTTTTTT
TRBV19	TRBJ1-1	-	-	CASRTPRDTEAFF	TGTGCCAGTAGGACACCACGGGACACTGAAGCTTTCTTT
TRBV18	TRBJ1-5	-	-	CASSPRGADSNQPQHF	TGTGCCAGCTCACCGAGGGGGGCGGATAGCAATCAGCCCCAGCATTTT
TRBV9	TRBJ2-3	TRBD2	-	CASSVGASGNTDTQYF	TGTGCCAGCAGCGTAGGGGCTAGCGGCAACACAGATACGCAGTATTTT
TRBV30	TRBJ2-7	TRBD2	-	CAWSVQSGSMPQYF	TGTGCCTGGAGTGTACAAAGCGGGAGTATGCCGCAGTACTTC
TRBV15	TRBJ1-3	-	-	CATSRPQGTGNTIYF	TGTGCCACCAGCAGGCCCCAGGGGACTGGAAACACCATATATTTT
TRBV9	TRBJ2-6	-	-	CASSGTSGANVLTF	TGTGCCAGCAGCGGGACATCCGGGGCCAACGTCCTGACTTTC
TRBV7-8	TRBJ2-3	-	-	CASSLVTDASTDTQYF	TGTGCCAGCAGCTTAGTTACGGACGCTAGCACAGATACGCAGTATTTT
TRBV7-6	TRBJ2-7	TRBD1	-	CASSSLRTGWKEQYF	TGTGCCAGCAGCTCGCTTCGGACAGGGTGGAAGGAGCAGTACTTC
TRBV10-2	TRBJ1-5	-	-	CASSDQTGTQHF	TGCGCCAGCAGTGATCAAACGGGGACCCAGCATTTT
TRBV28	TRBJ1-4	-	-	CASKRSANRSEKLFF	TGTGCCAGCAAACGGTCGGCAAACAGAAGTGAAAAACTGTTTTTT
TRBV5-1	TRBJ1-4	-	-	CASSLAMTREGEKLFF	TGCGCCAGCAGCTTGGCCATGACTAGGGAAGGGGAAAAACTGTTTTTT